The present T cell receptor (beta chain) was sequenced within a study of blood T cell repertoires in COVID-19. Study details: COVID-19 samples collected from the United States, Italy and Spain covered acute and convalescent phases. In each case, the material was cDNA or gDNA derived from T cells, B-cell-depleted T cells, or PBMCs.

Original data processing: Scientists estimated how many nucleated cells there were by amplifying reference gene primers. Some clones are missing from TCRdb's copy, which holds only in-frame ones; the method was immunoSEQ multiplex PCR. The V and J calls and the clone size are those of that table, but D and trimming were determined from the DNA. Of 100,000 to 120,000 clones listed, roughly nine tenths are singletons. Sequences were obtained from peripheral blood. This receptor was identified in a human donor in a cohort sampled during active COVID-19.

The CDR3 is CASSASGGGTDTQYF. In nucleotides, the CDR3 is TGTGCCAGCAGCGCTAGCGGGGGTGGCACAGATACGCAGTATTTT. The chain carries TRBV9 and TRBJ2-3; 10 bases map to TRBD2. Germline CDR1 and CDR2: SGDLS and YYNGEE. The CDR3 is 15 amino acids. Trimming took 3 bases from V and 1 from J; bases not matched to a gene: 2. The full variable domain, its missing parts supplied by reference TRBV9 and TRBJ2-3, is DSGVTQTPKHLITATGQRVTLRCSPRSGDLSVYWYQQSLDQGLQFLIQYYNGEERAKGNILERFSAQQFPDLHSELNLSSLELGDSALYFCASSASGGGTDTQYFGPGTRLTVL.